The clone carrying this T cell receptor (beta chain) was seen repeatedly, ten times or more. Its specificity is unknown. The entire patient cohort was treatment-naive prior to thyroid surgery. The data originate from a study of metastatic and nonmetastatic thyroid tumors. Looking at the study overall: Samples came from malignant and benign thyroid patients, and repertoires were compared across blood and tumor or nodule tissue. Findings and limits, study-wide: Reports indicated that malignant thyroid tumors showed significantly higher TCR beta diversity than benign nodules did, in blood and tumor.

CDR3 size: 16 residues. Germline V gene lookup returns CDR1 MNHEY and CDR2 SVGAGI. Trimming left V 2 bases short and J 2 bases short, with 13 bases between. In the study's own analysis: Construction of a distant-metastasis classifier for papillary thyroid cancer relied on CDR3 differences across clinicopathological groups. TCRdb re-clonotyped the PCR reads through MiXCR. The V and J calls follow TCRdb's processing rather than the paper's. The sample includes roughly 63,000 clones, roughly 15% of them seen just once. Sequenced sample: blood. This chain uses TRBV6-5 with TRBJ1-5, with TRBD1 as a possible D gene (5 bases). The source is a male donor with papillary thyroid cancer or a benign thyroid nodule (not recorded which). Some clones in this sample may be carry-over from other donors' samples. For the CDR3, the DNA is TGTGCCAGCAGTTACCGGGGGAGTACGGGCAATCAGCCCCAGCATTTT. Translated: CASSYRGSTGNQPQHF.